This T cell receptor (beta chain) appears in the sequencing data of a study of blood T cell repertoires in COVID-19. Libraries were prepared by immunoSEQ multiplex PCR; TCRdb keeps only in-frame clonotypes and omits some of them. The sample has about 480,000 clones; roughly nine tenths are singletons. Each recovered donor of Cohort 3 presented with two negative PCRs, clearance, or symptom resolution. This receptor was obtained from an older woman who had recovered from COVID-19. Sequencing was performed on PBMCs or T cells enriched from blood (not recorded which).

CDR3 DNA: TGCGCCAGCAGGACCCTACAGGGGACCACCGGGGAGCTGTTTTTT. Its protein product is CASRTLQGTTGELFF. J is TRBJ2-2 and V is TRBV5-1, with 7 bases identical to TRBD1. Germline CDR1 is SGHRS and CDR2 is YFSETQ. V was clipped by 5 bases and J by 4 bases; unmatched bases: 8. The CDR3 is made up of 15 amino acids. The full variable domain, in which reference TRBV5-1 and TRBJ2-2 provide the parts outside the CDR3, is KAGVTQTPRYLIKTRGQQVTLSCSPISGHRSVSWYQQTPGQGLQFLFEYFSETQRNKGNFPGRFSGRQFSNSRSEMNVSTLELGDSALYLCASRTLQGTTGELFFGEGSRLTVL.